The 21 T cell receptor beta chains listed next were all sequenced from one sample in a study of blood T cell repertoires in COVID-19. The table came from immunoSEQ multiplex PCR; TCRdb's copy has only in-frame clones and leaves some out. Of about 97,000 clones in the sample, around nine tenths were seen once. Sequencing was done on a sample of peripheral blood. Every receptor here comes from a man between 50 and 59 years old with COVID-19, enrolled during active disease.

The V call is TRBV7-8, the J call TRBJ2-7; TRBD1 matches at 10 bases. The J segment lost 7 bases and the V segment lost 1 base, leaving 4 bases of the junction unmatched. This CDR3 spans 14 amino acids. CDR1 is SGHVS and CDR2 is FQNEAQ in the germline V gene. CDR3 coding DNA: TGTGCCAGCAGCTTAGGGGGGACAGGGGTTGAGCAGTACTTC. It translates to CASSLGGTGVEQYF.

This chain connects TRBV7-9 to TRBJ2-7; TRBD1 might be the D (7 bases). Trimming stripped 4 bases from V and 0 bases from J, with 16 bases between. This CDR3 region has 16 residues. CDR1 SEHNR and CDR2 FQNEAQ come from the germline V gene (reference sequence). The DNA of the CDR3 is TGTGCCAGCAGCTCGAACCGACAGGGACTCTCCTACGAGCAGTACTTC. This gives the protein CASSSNRQGLSYEQYF.

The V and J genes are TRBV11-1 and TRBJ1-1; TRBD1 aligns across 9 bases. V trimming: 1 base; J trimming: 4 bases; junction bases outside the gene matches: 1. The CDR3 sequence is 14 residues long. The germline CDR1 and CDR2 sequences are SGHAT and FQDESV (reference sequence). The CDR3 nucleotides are TGTGCCAGCAGCTTAGGGGACAGGGCCACTGAAGCTTTCTTT. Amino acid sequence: CASSLGDRATEAFF.

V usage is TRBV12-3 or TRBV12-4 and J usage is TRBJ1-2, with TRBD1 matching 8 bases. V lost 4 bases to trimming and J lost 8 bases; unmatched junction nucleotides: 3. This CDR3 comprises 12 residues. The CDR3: CASSWDRYGYTF. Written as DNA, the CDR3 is TGTGCCAGCAGTTGGGACAGGTACGGCTACACCTTC.

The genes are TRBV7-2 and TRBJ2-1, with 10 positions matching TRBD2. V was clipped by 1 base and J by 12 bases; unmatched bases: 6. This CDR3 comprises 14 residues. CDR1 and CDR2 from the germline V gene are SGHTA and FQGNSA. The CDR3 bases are TGTGCCAGCAGCTTAGGACAAGCGGGGGGGGTGCAGTTCTTC. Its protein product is CASSLGQAGGVQFF.

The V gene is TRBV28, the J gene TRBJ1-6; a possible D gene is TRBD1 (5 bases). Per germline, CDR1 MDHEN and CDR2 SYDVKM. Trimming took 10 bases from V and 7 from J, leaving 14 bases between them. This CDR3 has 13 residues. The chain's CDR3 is CATRQGSNSPLHF. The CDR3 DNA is TGTGCCACCCGGCAGGGCTCCAATTCACCCCTCCACTTT.

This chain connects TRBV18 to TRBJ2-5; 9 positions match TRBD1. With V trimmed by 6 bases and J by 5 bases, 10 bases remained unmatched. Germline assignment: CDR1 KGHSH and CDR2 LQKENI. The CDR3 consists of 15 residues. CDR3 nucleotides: TGTGCCAGCTCTCAGACAGGGGGGGCAGAGGAGACCCAGTACTTC. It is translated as CASSQTGGAEETQYF.

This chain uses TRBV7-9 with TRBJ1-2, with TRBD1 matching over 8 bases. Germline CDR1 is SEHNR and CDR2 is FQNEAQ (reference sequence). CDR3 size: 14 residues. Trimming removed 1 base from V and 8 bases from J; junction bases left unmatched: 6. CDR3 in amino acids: CASSLGAGGGGYTF. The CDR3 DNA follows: TGTGCCAGCAGCTTAGGAGCAGGGGGCGGCGGCTACACCTTC.

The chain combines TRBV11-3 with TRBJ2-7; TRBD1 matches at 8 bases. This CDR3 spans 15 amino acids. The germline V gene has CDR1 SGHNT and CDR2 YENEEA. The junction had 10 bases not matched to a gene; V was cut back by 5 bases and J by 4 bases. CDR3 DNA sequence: TGTGCCAGCAGCATGAGGACAGGGCCGGGGTACGAGCAGTACTTC. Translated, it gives CASSMRTGPGYEQYF.

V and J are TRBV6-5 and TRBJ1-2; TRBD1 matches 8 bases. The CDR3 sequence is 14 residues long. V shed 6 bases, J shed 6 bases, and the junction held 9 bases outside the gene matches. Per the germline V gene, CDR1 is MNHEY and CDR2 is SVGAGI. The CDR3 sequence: CASRSPGGAHGYTF. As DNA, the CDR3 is TGTGCCAGCAGAAGCCCAGGGGGCGCCCATGGCTACACCTTC.

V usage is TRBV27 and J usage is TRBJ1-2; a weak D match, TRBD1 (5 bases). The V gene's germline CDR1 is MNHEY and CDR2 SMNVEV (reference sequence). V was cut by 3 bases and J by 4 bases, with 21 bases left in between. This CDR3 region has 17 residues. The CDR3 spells CASSFRGAGSLRYGYTF. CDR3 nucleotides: TGTGCCAGCAGTTTTAGAGGGGCGGGGTCCCTTCGCTATGGCTACACCTTC.

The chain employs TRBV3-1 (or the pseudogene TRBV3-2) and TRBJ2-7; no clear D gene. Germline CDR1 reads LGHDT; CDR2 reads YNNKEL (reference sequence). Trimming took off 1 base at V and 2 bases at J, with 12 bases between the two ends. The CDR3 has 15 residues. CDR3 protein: CASSQGYGTPYEQYF. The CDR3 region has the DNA TGTGCCAGCAGCCAAGGGTATGGCACCCCCTACGAGCAGTACTTC.

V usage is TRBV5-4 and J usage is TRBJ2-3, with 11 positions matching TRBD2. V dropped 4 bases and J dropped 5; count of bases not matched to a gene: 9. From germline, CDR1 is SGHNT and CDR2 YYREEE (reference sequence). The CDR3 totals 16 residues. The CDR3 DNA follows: TGTGCCAGCAGCCCGAAAATAGCGGGAGGGGGAGATACGCAGTATTTT. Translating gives CASSPKIAGGGDTQYF. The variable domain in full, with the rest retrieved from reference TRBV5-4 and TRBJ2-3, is ETGVTQSPTHLIKTRGQQVTLRCSSQSGHNTVSWYQQALGQGPQFIFQYYREEENGRGNFPPRFSGLQFPNYSSELNVNALELDDSALYLCASSPKIAGGGDTQYFGPGTRLTVL.

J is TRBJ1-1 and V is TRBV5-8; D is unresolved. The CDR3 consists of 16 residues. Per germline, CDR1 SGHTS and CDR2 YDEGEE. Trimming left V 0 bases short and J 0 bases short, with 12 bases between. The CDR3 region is CASSLERARMNTEAFF. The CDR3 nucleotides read TGTGCCAGCAGCTTGGAGAGGGCTAGGATGAACACTGAAGCTTTCTTT.

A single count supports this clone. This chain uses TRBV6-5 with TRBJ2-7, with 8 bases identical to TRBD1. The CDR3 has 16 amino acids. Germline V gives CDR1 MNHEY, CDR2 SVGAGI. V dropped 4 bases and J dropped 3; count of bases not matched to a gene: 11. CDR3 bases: TGTGCCAGCAGTTCTGTCTCGGGACAGGACCTCTACGAGCAGTACTTC. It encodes CASSSVSGQDLYEQYF.

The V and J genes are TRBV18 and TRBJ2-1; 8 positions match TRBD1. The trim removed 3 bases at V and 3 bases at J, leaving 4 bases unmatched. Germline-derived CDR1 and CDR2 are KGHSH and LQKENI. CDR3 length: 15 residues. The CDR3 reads CASSPPGQVYNEQFF. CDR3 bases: TGTGCCAGCTCACCCCCGGGACAGGTCTACAATGAGCAGTTCTTC.

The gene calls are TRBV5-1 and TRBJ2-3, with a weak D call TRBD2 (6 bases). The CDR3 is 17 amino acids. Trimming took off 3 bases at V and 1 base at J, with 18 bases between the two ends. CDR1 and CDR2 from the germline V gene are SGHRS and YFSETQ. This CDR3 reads CASSSGMGGGGTDTQYF. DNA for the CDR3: TGCGCCAGCAGCTCTGGCATGGGGGGTGGAGGCACAGATACGCAGTATTTT.

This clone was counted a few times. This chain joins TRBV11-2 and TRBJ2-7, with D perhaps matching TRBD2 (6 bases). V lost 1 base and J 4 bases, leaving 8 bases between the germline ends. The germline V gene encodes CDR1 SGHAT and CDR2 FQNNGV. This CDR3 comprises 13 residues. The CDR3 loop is CASSLGRAYEQYF. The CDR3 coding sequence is TGTGCCAGCAGCTTAGGGAGGGCTTACGAGCAGTACTTC. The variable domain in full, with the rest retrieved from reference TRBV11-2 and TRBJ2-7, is EAGVAQSPRYKIIEKRQSVAFWCNPISGHATLYWYQQILGQGPKLLIQFQNNGVVDDSQLPKDRFSAERLKGVDSTLKIQPAKLEDSAVYLCASSLGRAYEQYFGPGTRLTVT.

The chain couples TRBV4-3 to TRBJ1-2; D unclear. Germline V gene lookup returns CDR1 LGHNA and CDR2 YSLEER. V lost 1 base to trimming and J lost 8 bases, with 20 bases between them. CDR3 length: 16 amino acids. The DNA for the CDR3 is TGCGCCAGCAGCCAAGGAACGGACGGGAGGTTAGGGGGCTACACCTTC. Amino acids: CASSQGTDGRLGGYTF.

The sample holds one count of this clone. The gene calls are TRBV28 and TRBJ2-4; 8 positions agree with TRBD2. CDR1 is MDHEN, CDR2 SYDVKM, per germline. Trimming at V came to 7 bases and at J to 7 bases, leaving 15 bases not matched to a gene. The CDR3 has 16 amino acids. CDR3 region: CASKTLRGGPSNIQYF. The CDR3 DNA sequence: TGTGCCAGCAAAACTCTACGGGGGGGCCCTTCTAACATTCAGTACTTC.

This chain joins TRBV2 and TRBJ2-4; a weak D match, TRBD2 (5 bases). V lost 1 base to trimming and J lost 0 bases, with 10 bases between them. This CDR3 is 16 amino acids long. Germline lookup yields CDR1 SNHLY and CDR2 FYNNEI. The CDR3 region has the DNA TGTGCCAGCAGTGAAGATATAGGACTAGCCAAAAACATTCAGTACTTC. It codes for CASSEDIGLAKNIQYF. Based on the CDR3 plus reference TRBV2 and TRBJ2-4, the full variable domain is EPEVTQTPSHQVTQMGQEVILRCVPISNHLYFYWYRQILGQKVEFLVSFYNNEISEKSEIFDDQFSVERPDGSNFTLKIRSTKLEDSAMYFCASSEDIGLAKNIQYFGAGTRLSVL.